This TCR beta chain was sequenced for a study of OX40 agonist ivuxolimab in advanced cancers. About the full investigation: Ivuxolimab, which targeted the costimulatory receptor OX40 (CD134), was an agonistic, fully human IgG2 monoclonal antibody. Intravenous ivuxolimab was administered to patients every 2 weeks at six dose levels: 0.01, 0.1, 0.3, 1.5, 3 and 10 mg/kg. Of the approximately 54 patients in dose escalation, 19 had hepatocellular carcinoma, roughly 15 had melanoma, 9 had renal cell carcinoma and 9 had head and neck cancer. In the dose-escalation cohort, around four fifths of patients were male, and the mean age was roughly 60 years with a range of roughly 20 to 85. Prior anti-PD-1, anti-PD-L1 or anti-CTLA-4 therapy was permitted, and roughly two fifths of dose-escalation patients had received checkpoint inhibitors. Partial responses occurred in three dose-escalation patients, of whom one had hepatocellular carcinoma and two had cutaneous melanoma. Peripheral TCRbeta sequencing was intended to test whether TCR sequence diversity was altered and clonal T-cell expansion was caused by ivuxolimab. The paper reports the monotherapy dose-escalation portion (N of about 51 patients) of the phase I ivuxolimab trial. Overall study results and their limits: After ivuxolimab, expanded clones were on average more numerous among CD8+ T cells than among CD4+ T cells. Low levels of normalized T-cell clonal expansion were also seen in some patients who did not respond. Which antigens the clonally expanded peripheral T cells were specific for was not determined. At doses of 0.1 to 3.0 mg/kg, clonal expansion of both CD4+ and CD8+ T cells in blood was seen between baseline and week 6. In partial responders in the 0.1-3.0 mg/kg groups, normalized peripheral clonal expansion was found to be among the lowest, especially among CD8+ T cells.

Genomic DNA was isolated from the sorted cells so that the TCRbeta CDR3 region could be sequenced. The immunoSEQ Assay was used for sequencing of TCRbeta CDR3 regions. As stored in TCRdb, this immuneACCESS dataset retains in-frame rearrangements with V and J assigned. A fraction of the clones does not appear; measured against another copy, unresolved V genes explain less than half of the discrepancy, and the remainder lacks a known reason. The sample table contains about 79,000 clones; only one count was recorded for approximately 86% of them. The top ten constitute approximately 0.99% of the sample. The trial excluded patients who had a history of autoimmune disease or who were on systemic immunosuppression. In every dose cohort, peripheral blood was drawn for TCR sequencing at baseline, cycle 4 day 1, and cycle 7 day 1. The samples were taken from a phase I, first-in-human, multicenter, open-label dose-escalation trial of ivuxolimab. Adults with locally advanced or metastatic melanoma, renal cell carcinoma, hepatocellular carcinoma or head and neck squamous cell carcinoma were enrolled in the trial. Before TCR sequencing, CD4+ T cells and CD8+ T cells were sorted from peripheral blood as separate populations.

In its sample, this clone was seen a few times. Its antigen specificity is not known. Base qualities are missing; no much larger clone stands one base away. Sequenced material: CD4+ or CD8+ T cells sorted from blood, taken in a trial of the OX40 agonist ivuxolimab. The sequence derives from an adult with an advanced solid tumor such as melanoma, head and neck, liver or kidney cancer.

The CDR3: CASSLPRTGQGTLEAFF. The sequence in DNA is TGTGCCAGCAGCTTACCCCGCACGGGACAGGGGACACTTGAAGCTTTCTTT. Rearrangement joined TRBV7-2 to TRBJ1-1; the junction holds 10 bases that match TRBD1. The CDR3 goes from the cysteine to the phenylalanine over 17 residues. The sequence is cut down to CDR3 DNA, 51 bases in frame from base 1. The V end gives up 2 bases and the J end 7 bases, leaving 13 bases in the junction not matched to a gene. The germline V gene gives CDR1 as SGHTA and CDR2 as FQGNSA. The CDR3, completed at both ends by the reference TRBV7-2 and TRBJ1-1 genes, gives the full variable domain GAGVSQSPSNKVTEKGKDVELRCDPISGHTALYWYRQSLGQGLEFLIYFQGNSAPDKSGLPSDRFSAERTGGSVSTLTIQRTQQEDSAVYLCASSLPRTGQGTLEAFFGQGTRLTVV.